This entry features one TCR beta chain sequence. Its antigen remains unidentified. Qualities for individual bases were not recorded, and no much larger clone is one base off. This sample was taken from a study of shared clonotypes between healthy human individuals (dated by TCRdb to the early 2020s). Regarding the research as a whole: A couple of women and a few men aged 18 to 49 years were included in the cohort. To increase sequencing depth and limit assay-specific biases, TCR repertoire library preparation and sequencing were carried out by different laboratories using diverse techniques. Blood TCR repertoires of roughly 5 healthy adults were deeply sequenced to estimate repertoire size and the extent of clonotype sharing between individuals. For each donor, CD4 naive and CD4 memory were each given three plates, CD8 naive was given two plates, and CD8 memory was given one plate. Each donor's leukapheresis produced roughly between roughly 0.94 and 9.5 billion PBMCs.

Results the study describes overall, beyond this receptor: Estimated clonotype richness was generally larger for naive than for memory subsets. The genetic and exposure-history diversity represented was limited by the small number of donors. Across a few donors, approximately 4.6% of naive CD4, roughly 3.5% of naive CD8, under 2.5% of memory CD4, and around 0.4% of memory CD8 clonotypes were shared. Clonotypes shared by all four sorted-subset donors showed higher generation probabilities than non-shared clonotypes. Pairwise subsampling led to the expectation that sequencing depth would affect the degree of clonotype sharing among donors. Only blood was sampled, and tissue TCR repertoires likely differ from those in blood. Incomplete sequencing was indicated by rarefaction of sorted-subset datasets, despite the large sequencing depth.

The donors were healthy, HIV-negative adults with no recently reported acute infections or vaccinations. Every donor was a Caucasian adult residing in Nashville, Tennessee, USA. Magnetic negative selection was used to enrich CD4+ T cells, after which naive cells were positively selected on CD45RA and the negative fraction became the memory subset. Blood was collected by leukapheresis, and PBMCs were isolated by Ficoll-Histopaque density gradient centrifugation and then cryopreserved in liquid nitrogen vapor phase. Analytical flow cytometry was used to check the purity and quantity of each magnetically sorted T cell population. Each sorted fraction had its genomic DNA isolated and then quantified by UV absorbance on a Nanodrop 2000c. The CDR1 and CDR2 encoded by the germline V gene are SQVTM and ANQGSEA. The CDR3 holds 12 amino acids from the cysteine to the phenylalanine. The CDR3 DNA has 36 bases and is translated from base 1.

Using the deep immunoSEQ assay, TCR CDR3 regions were amplified from genomic DNA by multiplex PCR. Genomic DNA extracted from each cell subset was distributed evenly over all wells of several immunoSEQ 96-well plates, and each plate served as one replicate. For sorted subsets, around 0.2 ug genomic DNA, equal to about 30,000 T cell genomes, was loaded into each replicate PCR. The purified libraries were quantified using a Qubit 3.0 fluorometer, sized with a Bioanalyzer 2100, and then quantified again using the KAPA Library Quantification kit. Each immunoSEQ 96-well plate was sequenced on its own single-read 150-cycle Illumina NextSeq 550 flow cell. On the authors' methods: The immunoSEQ output contained only junctional sequences without quality scores, so filtering could not match that applied to full-length reads. Sequences were annotated with PyIR, a Python wrapper for IgBLAST v1.9, and V/J genes and CDR3 were assigned using IMGT germline references. Reads were filtered out if the reads had weak V/J assignments (E-value above 1e-6), no CDR3, stop codons, out-of-frame junctions, or ambiguous translated residues. A V3J clonotype was defined by an identical inferred V gene, J gene, and CDR3 amino acid sequence. Percentage overlap between repertoires was calculated by dividing the number of shared unique clonotypes by the size of the smaller repertoire. Three approaches were used to assess repertoire richness: RTK rarefaction, the Chao1 estimator, and Recon v2.1 estimates of unobserved clonotypes. OLGA was used to compute generation probabilities for all TCRbeta clonotypes that the gDNA method yielded from a few donors. Sourced from immuneACCESS, this table was stored by TCRdb with only in-frame sequences that have V and J called. A share of the clones is absent; for the studies checked, an unresolved V gene accounts for under half, and the remainder has no known explanation. V and J calls and clone size come straight from that table; D and trimming were deduced from the DNA. A total of 2 million to 2.5 million clones appear in this sample, approximately 90% of them only once. The ten top clones hold 0.3% to 0.4% of the sample.

This receptor chain uses TRBV29-1 and TRBJ2-1, with the D gene too uncertain to name. The clonotype comes from a man between 18 and 35 years old in good health. Some clones in this sample may be carry-over from other donors' samples. Source material: naive CD4+ T cells from PBMCs. The cell subset or site label here, explained by the study, means: CD45RA+ positively selected. The sequenced DNA: TGCAGTGCCTCTTCGTTCGCCAATGAGCAGTTCTTC. It specifies CSASSFANEQFF.